Sequencing of this TCR beta chain was carried out in a study of T cells in Graves' hyperthyroidism and ophthalmopathy. V was pared by 3 bases and J by 5 bases, with 11 bases between. CDR1 SGDLS and CDR2 YYNGEE come from the germline V gene. There are 13 residues in the CDR3. Amplification targeted TCR beta CDR3 regions from RNA transcripts. First-round RT-PCR with HTBI primers amplified the TCR CDR3 region. TCRdb re-called the multiplex PCR reads through MiXCR, storing one row per CDR3 protein. Of roughly 800,000 distinct CDR3 sequences in the sample, 38% are singletons; the top ten hold roughly 8.3%. This clonotype has ten or more counts. What it binds is unknown. The study excluded patients with uncontrolled infection, other autoimmune disease, pregnancy or lactation. The authors took PBMCs from 10 ml fresh peripheral blood. Broader study findings: Classification by a 13 V-J model distinguished ophthalmopathy from stable hyperthyroidism.

The source material was blood. The V gene is TRBV9, the J gene TRBJ1-1; no definite D call. This TCR came from a man between 18 and 35 years old with Graves' hyperthyroidism. CDR3 in amino acids: CASSAKGVTEAFF. The CDR3 DNA sequence: TGTGCCAGCAGCGCTAAGGGAGTTACTGAAGCTTTCTTT.